Listed below are T cell receptor beta chains from one sample, sequenced in a study of blood T cell repertoires in COVID-19. The assay was immunoSEQ multiplex PCR, and TCRdb's table has in-frame clones only and misses some. The table records some 45,000 clones, over 90% of them present only once. Sequences were obtained from peripheral blood. These receptor sequences come from a man in his 60s with COVID-19, enrolled during active disease. CDR3s leave out the opening cysteine and the closing phenylalanine or tryptophan. Expanded clones get a size class; other rows say once, few or many, or leave the size out.

v_gene: TRBV4-2; j_gene: TRBJ2-5; abundance: NA; CDR3aa: ASSQGGAGTMTETQY
v_gene: TRBV29-1; j_gene: TRBJ2-3; abundance: NA; CDR3aa: SAYSGTQY
v_gene: TRBV7-2; j_gene: TRBJ2-1; abundance: NA; CDR3aa: ASSLFDRNEQF
v_gene: TRBV19; j_gene: TRBJ1-2; abundance: once; CDR3aa: ASRFDRGIGGYT
v_gene: TRBV12-3/TRBV12-4; j_gene: TRBJ2-7; abundance: NA; CDR3aa: ASSISGAEQY
v_gene: TRBV18; j_gene: TRBJ2-7; abundance: once; CDR3aa: ASSTTRDRGPEQY
v_gene: TRBV18; j_gene: TRBJ2-1; abundance: NA; CDR3aa: ASSPSRQGINEQF
v_gene: TRBV2; j_gene: TRBJ1-1; abundance: NA; CDR3aa: ASTQGNMNTEAF
v_gene: TRBV7-3; j_gene: TRBJ2-3; abundance: NA; CDR3aa: ASSLTSGGTDTQY
v_gene: TRBV7-3; j_gene: TRBJ2-3; abundance: NA; CDR3aa: ASSPGGASTDTQY